This TCR beta chain is from a study of CD8 T cells in ankylosing spondylitis. 5'-RACE, quantitative and with molecular barcodes, yielded the TCR beta libraries. Via MiXCR, TCRdb re-called the 5' RACE reads, giving one row per CDR3 protein. The sample has tens of thousands of distinct CDR3 sequences; around 10% are singletons. The V gene lost 1 base and the J gene lost 0 bases, with 7 bases spanning the gap. Germline CDR1 and CDR2: SQVTM and ANQGSEA. CDR3 length: 14 residues. This TCR was recovered from a male donor with ankylosing spondylitis or in good health (not recorded which). Sequenced: blood, either unsorted or a sorted T cell fraction (not recorded which). The V call is TRBV29-1, the J call TRBJ2-1; D call uncertain. CDR3 sequence reads: CSVEGRSSYNEQFF. The CDR3 DNA reads TGCAGCGTTGAAGGGCGGAGCTCCTACAATGAGCAGTTCTTC.